What follows are 8 T cell receptor beta chains derived from one specimen sequenced in a study of cytomegalovirus exposure and HLA in healthy donors. The PCR employed 60 Vbeta primers together with 13 Jbeta primers. Profiled with immunoSEQ multiplex PCR; TCRdb holds only in-frame clones, not every one. The sample has 150,000 or so clones; around 78% are singletons. The sample consisted of PBMCs. The receptors stem from a man aged 40-49 years in good health and CMV-seronegative.

In regard to this clone: A read error may produce the germline difference seen at one junction end. The chain links TRBV7-9 to TRBJ2-6, with D perhaps matching TRBD1 (5 bases). Germline loops: CDR1 SEHNR, CDR2 FQNEAQ (reference sequence). CDR3 length equals 14 residues. The CDR3 spells CASIGVSGANGLTF. The DNA of the CDR3 is TGTGCCAGCATAGGAGTTTCTGGGGCCAACGGCCTGACTTTC. The complete variable domain, with remaining parts taken from reference TRBV7-9 and TRBJ2-6, reads DTGVSQNPRHKITKRGQNVTFRCDPISEHNRLYWYRQTLGQGPEFLTYFQNEAQLEKSRLLSDRFSAERPKGSFSTLEIQRTEQGDSAMYLCASIGVSGANGLTFGAGSRLTVL.

A remark on this clone: The sample carries other DNA sequences with the same CDR3. V usage is TRBV6-5 and J usage is TRBJ1-3; TRBD1 might be the D (6 bases). Looked up from germline, CDR1 is MNHEY and CDR2 is SVGAGI. The CDR3 length is 14 residues. Trimming left V 7 bases short and J 4 bases short, with 14 bases between. The CDR3 DNA reads as TGTGCCAGCAATTCAGGGGCGTCAGGAAACACCATATATTTT. It yields the protein CASNSGASGNTIYF.

The V gene is TRBV14, the J gene TRBJ2-3; 7 bases map to TRBD2. The CDR3 contains 16 residues. J lost 2 bases, V lost 3 bases, and 8 bases had no gene match. Germline V gives CDR1 SGHDN, CDR2 FVKESK. CDR3 nucleotides: TGTGCCAGCAGCCAGGGGAATCTAGCGGACACAGATACGCAGTATTTT. Protein product: CASSQGNLADTDTQYF.

This clone has only a few counts. This chain joins TRBV9 and TRBJ2-5; TRBD2 matches at 10 bases. V was clipped by 4 bases and J by 2 bases; unmatched bases: 8. Looked up from germline, CDR1 is SGDLS and CDR2 is YYNGEE. The CDR3 loop spans 16 amino acids. Here the CDR3 reads CASSRGGLAIQETQYF. The CDR3 region has the DNA TGTGCCAGCAGCCGGGGGGGACTAGCGATACAAGAGACCCAGTACTTC.

This clone was seen a handful of times. This chain uses TRBV18 with TRBJ1-1; D is ambiguous. The CDR3 is made up of 15 amino acids. Germline V gene data show CDR1 as KGHSH and CDR2 as LQKENI. Trimming left V 2 bases short and J 0 bases short, with 10 bases between. The CDR3 DNA follows: TGTGCCAGCTCACCATCGAGCCTTATGAACACTGAAGCTTTCTTT. Translation: CASSPSSLMNTEAFF.

The V and J genes are TRBV7-2 and TRBJ1-5, with 9 bases identical to TRBD1. There are 14 residues in the CDR3. Losses at the gene ends were 5 bases for V and 3 bases for J; bases not matched to a gene: 2. Germline V gene sequence: CDR1 SGHTA, CDR2 FQGNSA. Here the CDR3 reads CASSRDRANQPQHF. Here the CDR3 DNA reads TGTGCCAGCAGCAGGGACAGGGCCAATCAGCCCCAGCATTTT.

The J gene is TRBJ2-7, the V gene TRBV11-2; 8 bases line up with TRBD2. The CDR3 loop spans 16 amino acids. CDR1 SGHAT and CDR2 FQNNGV come from the germline V gene. With 2 bases clipped from V and 3 bases from J, the junction kept 9 bases outside the gene matches. CDR3 coding DNA: TGTGCCAGCAGCTTATCACCTCTTACTAGCGGCTACGAGCAGTACTTC. It encodes CASSLSPLTSGYEQYF.

The DNA of the CDR3 is TGCGCCAGCAGCGGGACAGGGGGCGGGGAGACCCAGTACTTC. This sequence encodes CASSGTGGGETQYF. The genes are TRBV5-1 and TRBJ2-5, with TRBD1 matching over 12 bases. Germline V gene lookup returns CDR1 SGHRS and CDR2 YFSETQ. Trimming cost V 4 bases and J 5 bases; bases outside gene matches: 3. The length of the CDR3 is 14 residues.